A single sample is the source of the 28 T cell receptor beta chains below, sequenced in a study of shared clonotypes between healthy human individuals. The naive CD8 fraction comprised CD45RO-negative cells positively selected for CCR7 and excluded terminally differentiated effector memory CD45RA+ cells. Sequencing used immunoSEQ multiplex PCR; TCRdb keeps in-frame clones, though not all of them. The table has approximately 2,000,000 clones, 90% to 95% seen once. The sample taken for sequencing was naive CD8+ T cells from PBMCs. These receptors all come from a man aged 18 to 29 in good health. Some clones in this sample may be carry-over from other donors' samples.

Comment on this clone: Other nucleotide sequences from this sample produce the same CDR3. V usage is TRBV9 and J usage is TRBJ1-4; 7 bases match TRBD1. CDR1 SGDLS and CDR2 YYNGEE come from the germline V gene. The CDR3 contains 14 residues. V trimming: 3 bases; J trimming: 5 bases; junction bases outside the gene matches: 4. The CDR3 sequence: CASSGQGSNEKLFF. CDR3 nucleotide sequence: TGTGCCAGCAGCGGACAGGGATCAAATGAAAAACTGTTTTTT. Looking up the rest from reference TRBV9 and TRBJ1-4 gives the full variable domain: DSGVTQTPKHLITATGQRVTLRCSPRSGDLSVYWYQQSLDQGLQFLIQYYNGEERAKGNILERFSAQQFPDLHSELNLSSLELGDSALYFCASSGQGSNEKLFFGSGTQLSVL.

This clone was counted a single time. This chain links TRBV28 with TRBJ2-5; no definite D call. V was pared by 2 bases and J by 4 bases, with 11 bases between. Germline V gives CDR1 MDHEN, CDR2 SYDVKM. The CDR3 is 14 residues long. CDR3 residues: CASSLGYPGETQYF. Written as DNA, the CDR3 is TGTGCCAGCAGTTTAGGGTACCCTGGAGAGACCCAGTACTTC.

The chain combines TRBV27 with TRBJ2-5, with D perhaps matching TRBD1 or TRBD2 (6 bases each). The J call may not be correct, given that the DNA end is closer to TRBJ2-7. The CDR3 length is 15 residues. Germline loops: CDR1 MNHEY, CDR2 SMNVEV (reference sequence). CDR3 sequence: CASSPGSGAAYEQYF. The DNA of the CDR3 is TGTGCCAGCAGCCCAGGGTCGGGGGCAGCCTACGAGCAGTACTTC.

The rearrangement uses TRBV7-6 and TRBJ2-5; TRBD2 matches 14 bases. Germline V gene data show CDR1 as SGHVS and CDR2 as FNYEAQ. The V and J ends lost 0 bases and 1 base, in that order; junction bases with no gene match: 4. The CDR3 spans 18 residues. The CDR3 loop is CASSLARGLAGVQETQYF. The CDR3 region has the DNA TGTGCCAGCAGCTTAGCGAGGGGACTAGCGGGGGTCCAAGAGACCCAGTACTTC.

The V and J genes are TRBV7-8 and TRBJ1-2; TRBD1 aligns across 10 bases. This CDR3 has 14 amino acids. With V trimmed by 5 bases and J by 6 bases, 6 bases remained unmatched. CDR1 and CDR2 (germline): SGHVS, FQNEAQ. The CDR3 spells CASSADRGLDGYTF. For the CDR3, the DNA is TGTGCCAGCAGCGCAGACAGGGGGCTTGATGGCTACACCTTC.

The CDR3 DNA reads TGCGCCAGCAGAACTAGCGGGAGGTGGGAGACCCAGTACTTC. This encodes CASRTSGRWETQYF. The chain has TRBV5-1 and TRBJ2-5; 12 bases agree with TRBD2. The length of the CDR3 is 14 residues. The germline CDR1 and CDR2 sequences are SGHRS and YFSETQ. V dropped 5 bases and J dropped 5; count of bases not matched to a gene: 4.

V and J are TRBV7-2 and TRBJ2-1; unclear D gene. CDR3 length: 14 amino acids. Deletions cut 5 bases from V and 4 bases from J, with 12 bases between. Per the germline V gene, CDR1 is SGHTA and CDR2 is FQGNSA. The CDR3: CASSILDRYNEQFF. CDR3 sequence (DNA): TGTGCCAGCAGCATATTGGACCGATACAATGAGCAGTTCTTC.

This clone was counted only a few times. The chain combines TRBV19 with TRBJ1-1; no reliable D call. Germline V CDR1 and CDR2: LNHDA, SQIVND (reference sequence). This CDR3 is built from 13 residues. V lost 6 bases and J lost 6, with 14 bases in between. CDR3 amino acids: CASSPRDNPEAFF. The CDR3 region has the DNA TGTGCCAGTAGCCCCCGAGACAACCCTGAAGCTTTCTTT.

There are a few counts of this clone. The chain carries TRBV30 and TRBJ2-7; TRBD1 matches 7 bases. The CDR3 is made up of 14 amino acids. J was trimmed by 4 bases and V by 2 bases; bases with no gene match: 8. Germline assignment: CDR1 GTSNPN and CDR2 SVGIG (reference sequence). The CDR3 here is CAWSSRDSLYEQYF. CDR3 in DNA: TGTGCCTGGAGTTCCCGGGACAGCCTGTACGAGCAGTACTTC.

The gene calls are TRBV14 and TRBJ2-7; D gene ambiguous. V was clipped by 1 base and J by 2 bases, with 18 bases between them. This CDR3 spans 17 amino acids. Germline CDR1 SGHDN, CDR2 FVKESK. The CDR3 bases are TGTGCCAGCAGCCAAGTCCGCAGTCCGCTACCAACCTACGAGCAGTACTTC. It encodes CASSQVRSPLPTYEQYF. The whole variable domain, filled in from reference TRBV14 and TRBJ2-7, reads EAGVTQFPSHSVIEKGQTVTLRCDPISGHDNLYWYRRVMGKEIKFLLHFVKESKQDESGMPNNRFLAERTGGTYSTLKVQPAELEDSGVYFCASSQVRSPLPTYEQYFGPGTRLTVT.

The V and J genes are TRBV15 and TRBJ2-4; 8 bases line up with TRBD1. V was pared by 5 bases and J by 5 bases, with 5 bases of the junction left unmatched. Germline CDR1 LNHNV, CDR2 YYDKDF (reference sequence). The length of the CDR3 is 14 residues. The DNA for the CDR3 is TGTGCCACCAGCTCACAGGGGGAGCAAAACATTCAGTACTTC. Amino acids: CATSSQGEQNIQYF.

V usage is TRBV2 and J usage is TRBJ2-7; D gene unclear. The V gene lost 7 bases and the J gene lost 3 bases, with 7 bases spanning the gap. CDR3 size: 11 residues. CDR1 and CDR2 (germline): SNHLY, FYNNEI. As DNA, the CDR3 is TGTGCCAGCAACCCGGACTACGAGCAGTACTTC. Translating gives CASNPDYEQYF.

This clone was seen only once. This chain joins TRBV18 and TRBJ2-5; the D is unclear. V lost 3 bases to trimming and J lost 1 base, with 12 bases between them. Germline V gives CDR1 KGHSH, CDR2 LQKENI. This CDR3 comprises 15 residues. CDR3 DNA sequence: TGTGCCAGCTCACCGGACCGCTGGGGCCAAGAGACCCAGTACTTC. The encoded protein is CASSPDRWGQETQYF. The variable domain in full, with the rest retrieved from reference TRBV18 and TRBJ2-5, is NAGVMQNPRHLVRRRGQEARLRCSPMKGHSHVYWYRQLPEEGLKFMVYLQKENIIDESGMPKERFSAEFPKEGPSILRIQQVVRGDSAAYFCASSPDRWGQETQYFGPGTRLLVL.

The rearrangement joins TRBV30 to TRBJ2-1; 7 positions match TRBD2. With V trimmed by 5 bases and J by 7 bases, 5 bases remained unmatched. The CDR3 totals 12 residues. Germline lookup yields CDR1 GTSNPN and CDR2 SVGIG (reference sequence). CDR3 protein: CAWEVGGNEQFF. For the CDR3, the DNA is TGTGCCTGGGAGGTGGGGGGGAATGAGCAGTTCTTC. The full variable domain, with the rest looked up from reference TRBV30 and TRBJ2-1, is SQTIHQWPATLVQPVGSPLSLECTVEGTSNPNLYWYRQAAGRGLQLLFYSVGIGQISSEVPQNLSASRPQDRQFILSSKKLLLSDSGFYLCAWEVGGNEQFFGPGTRLTVL.

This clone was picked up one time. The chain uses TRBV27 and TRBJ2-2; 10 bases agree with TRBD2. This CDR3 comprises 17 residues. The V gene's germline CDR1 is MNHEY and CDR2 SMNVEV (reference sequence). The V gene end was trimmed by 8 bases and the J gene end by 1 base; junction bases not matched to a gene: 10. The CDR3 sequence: CASALLAGLENTGELFF. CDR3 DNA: TGTGCCAGCGCCCTACTAGCGGGGCTTGAGAACACCGGGGAGCTGTTTTTT.

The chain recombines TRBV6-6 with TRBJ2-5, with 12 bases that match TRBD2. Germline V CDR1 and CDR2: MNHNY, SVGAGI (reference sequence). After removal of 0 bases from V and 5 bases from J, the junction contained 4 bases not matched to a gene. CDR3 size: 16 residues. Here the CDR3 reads CASSYSTSGSQETQYF. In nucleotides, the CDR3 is TGTGCCAGCAGTTACTCGACTAGCGGGAGTCAGGAGACCCAGTACTTC.

CDR3 sequence reads: CAPRGPSGSTDTQYF. CDR3 nucleotides: TGTGCCCCCCGAGGTCCTAGCGGGAGCACAGATACGCAGTATTTT. The chain employs TRBV21-1 and TRBJ2-3; the DNA was not used to check the table's D call, TRBD2. TRBV21-1 is deemed a pseudogene. The CDR3 has 15 residues.

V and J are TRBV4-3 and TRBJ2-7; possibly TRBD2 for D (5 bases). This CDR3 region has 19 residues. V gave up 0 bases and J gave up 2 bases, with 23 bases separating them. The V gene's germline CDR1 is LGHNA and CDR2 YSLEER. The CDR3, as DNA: TGCGCCAGCAGCCAAGATATTAGTGAGGGTGGCGCCGAGGCCTACGAGCAGTACTTC. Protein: CASSQDISEGGAEAYEQYF.

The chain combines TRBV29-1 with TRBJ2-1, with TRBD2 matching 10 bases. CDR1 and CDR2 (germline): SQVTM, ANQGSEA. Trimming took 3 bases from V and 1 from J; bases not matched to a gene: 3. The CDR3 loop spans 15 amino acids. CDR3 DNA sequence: TGCAGCGTTGAGCTAGCGGGGGAGTCCTACAATGAGCAGTTCTTC. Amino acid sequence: CSVELAGESYNEQFF.

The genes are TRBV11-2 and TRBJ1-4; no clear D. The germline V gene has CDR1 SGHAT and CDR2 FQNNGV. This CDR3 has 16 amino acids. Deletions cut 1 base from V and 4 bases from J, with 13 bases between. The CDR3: CASSLGAGRNNEKLFF. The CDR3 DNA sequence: TGTGCCAGCAGCTTAGGGGCGGGTAGGAATAATGAAAAACTGTTTTTT.

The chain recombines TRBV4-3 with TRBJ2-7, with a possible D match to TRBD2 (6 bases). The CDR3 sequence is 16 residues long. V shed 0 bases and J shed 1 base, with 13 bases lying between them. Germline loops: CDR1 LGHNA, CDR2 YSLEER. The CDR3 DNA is TGCGCCAGCAGCCAAGAGCTAGCTAGCGTTTCCTACGAGCAGTACTTC. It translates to CASSQELASVSYEQYF.

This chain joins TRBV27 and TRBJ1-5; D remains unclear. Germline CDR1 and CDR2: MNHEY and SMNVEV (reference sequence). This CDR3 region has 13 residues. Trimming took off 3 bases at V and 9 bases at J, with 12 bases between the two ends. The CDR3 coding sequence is TGTGCCAGCAGTTTTGGGAAGCGAGGGCCCCAGCATTTT. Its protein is CASSFGKRGPQHF.

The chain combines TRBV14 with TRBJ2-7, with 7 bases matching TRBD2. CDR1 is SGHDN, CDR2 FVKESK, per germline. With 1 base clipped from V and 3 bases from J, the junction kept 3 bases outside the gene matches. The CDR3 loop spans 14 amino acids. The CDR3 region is CASSQGGGGYEQYF. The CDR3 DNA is TGTGCCAGCAGCCAAGGGGGCGGGGGCTACGAGCAGTACTTC.

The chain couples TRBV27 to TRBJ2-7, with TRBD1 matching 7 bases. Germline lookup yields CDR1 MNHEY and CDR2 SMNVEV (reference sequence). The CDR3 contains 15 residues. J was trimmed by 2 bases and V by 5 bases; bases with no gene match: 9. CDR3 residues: CASSLDYGQAYEQYF. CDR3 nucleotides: TGTGCCAGCAGTCTAGACTACGGACAGGCCTACGAGCAGTACTTC.

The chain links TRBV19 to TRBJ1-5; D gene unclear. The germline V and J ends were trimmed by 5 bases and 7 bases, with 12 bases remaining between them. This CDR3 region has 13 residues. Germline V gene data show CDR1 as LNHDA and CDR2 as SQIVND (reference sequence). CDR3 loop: CASSPNPFQPQHF. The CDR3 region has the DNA TGTGCCAGTAGTCCAAACCCGTTCCAGCCCCAGCATTTT. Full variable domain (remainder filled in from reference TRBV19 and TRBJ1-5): DGGITQSPKYLFRKEGQNVTLSCEQNLNHDAMYWYRQDPGQGLRLIYYSQIVNDFQKGDIAEGYSVSREKKESFPLTVTSAQKNPTAFYLCASSPNPFQPQHFGDGTRLSIL.

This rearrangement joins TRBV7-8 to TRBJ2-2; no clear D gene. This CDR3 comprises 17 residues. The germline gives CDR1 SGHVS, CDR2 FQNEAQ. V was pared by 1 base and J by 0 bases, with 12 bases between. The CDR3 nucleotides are TGTGCCAGCAGCTTAGAGTTAGTGGGGACGAACACCGGGGAGCTGTTTTTT. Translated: CASSLELVGTNTGELFF.

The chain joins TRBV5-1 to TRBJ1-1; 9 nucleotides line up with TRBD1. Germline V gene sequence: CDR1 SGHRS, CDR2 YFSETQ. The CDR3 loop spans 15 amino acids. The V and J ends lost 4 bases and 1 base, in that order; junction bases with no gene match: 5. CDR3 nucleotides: TGCGCCAGCAGCCCAAGGACAGGGGCGAACACTGAAGCTTTCTTT. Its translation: CASSPRTGANTEAFF.

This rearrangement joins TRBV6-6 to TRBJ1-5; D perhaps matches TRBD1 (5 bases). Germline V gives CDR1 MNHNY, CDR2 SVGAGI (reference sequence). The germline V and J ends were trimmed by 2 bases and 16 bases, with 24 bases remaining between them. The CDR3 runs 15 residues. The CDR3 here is CASSYGESRDRASHF. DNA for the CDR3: TGTGCCAGCAGTTACGGCGAATCCAGGGACCGTGCGTCTCATTTT.